This T cell receptor (beta chain) was profiled in a study of T cell repertoires in cytomegalovirus infection. Study-wide context: In public TCR beta signatures, there were indications of both CMV infection and matching HLA type.

The CDR3 covers 17 residues. Trimming removed 0 bases from V and 8 bases from J, with 19 bases in between. Germline-derived CDR1 and CDR2 are LGHNA and YSLEER. A single record per CDR3 protein comes from TCRdb applying MiXCR to the reads. In the table there are 50,000 or so distinct CDR3 sequences, about 19% of which are singletons. Regarding this clonotype: No antigen is known for it.

The study's findings and limits: HLA-C-restricted, CMV-specific TCR beta clonotypes were dominant ex vivo.

This specimen consisted of CD8+ T cells from cultured PBMCs, obtained from culture after CMV antigen stimulation. This receptor was taken from a human donor in good health (CMV status not recorded). Some clones in this sample may be carry-over from other donors' samples. The chain employs TRBV4-3 and TRBJ1-4; D may be TRBD1 (6 bases). The CDR3 bases are TGCGCCAGCAGCCAAGAGGATATGGGGGGCGGACGGGAAAAACTGTTTTTT. Translation gives CASSQEDMGGGREKLFF.